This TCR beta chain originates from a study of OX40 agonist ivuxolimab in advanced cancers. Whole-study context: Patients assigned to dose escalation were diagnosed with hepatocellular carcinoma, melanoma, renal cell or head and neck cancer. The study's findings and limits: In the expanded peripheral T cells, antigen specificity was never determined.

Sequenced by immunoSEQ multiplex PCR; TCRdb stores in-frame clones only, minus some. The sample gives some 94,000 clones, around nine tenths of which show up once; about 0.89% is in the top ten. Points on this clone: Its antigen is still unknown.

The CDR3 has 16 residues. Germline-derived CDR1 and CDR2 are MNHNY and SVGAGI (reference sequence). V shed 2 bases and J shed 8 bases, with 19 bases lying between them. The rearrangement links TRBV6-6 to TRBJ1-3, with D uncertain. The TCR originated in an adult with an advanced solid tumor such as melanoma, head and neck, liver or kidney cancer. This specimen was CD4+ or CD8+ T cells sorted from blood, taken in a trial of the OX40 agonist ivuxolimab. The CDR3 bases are TGTGCCAGCAGTTACATATGGGGATCTAAGGAGGACACCATATATTTT. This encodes CASSYIWGSKEDTIYF.